The source of this T cell receptor beta chain is a study of blood T cell repertoires in COVID-19. Participants spanned ages about 18 to 90 years and resided in roughly 26 US areas. Assignment of participants to cohorts was predicated upon participant-reported clinical history. Generated by immunoSEQ multiplex PCR, the TCRdb table keeps only in-frame clones and is missing some. The table lists around 250,000 clones, approximately 85% of them singletons, with approximately 8.2% in the top ten. This TCR came from a woman aged 45-65 years with acute COVID-19. The source material was PBMCs or T cells enriched from blood (not recorded which).

In DNA, the CDR3 is TGTGCCAGCAGCGCAGGACGGGACAGCAGCACAGATACGCAGTATTTT. This sequence encodes CASSAGRDSSTDTQYF. The rearrangement uses TRBV11-3 and TRBJ2-3; 7 bases are shared with TRBD1. Germline V lookup: CDR1 SGHNT, CDR2 YENEEA. The trim removed 5 bases at V and 0 bases at J, leaving 8 bases unmatched. CDR3 size: 16 residues.